Included here is one T cell receptor beta chain sequence, with context. With V trimmed by 2 bases and J by 6 bases, 5 bases remained unmatched. Germline V gene lookup returns CDR1 SGHTA and CDR2 FQGTGA. The CDR3 contains 14 residues. This table comes from immunoSEQ multiplex PCR, and its TCRdb copy is limited to in-frame clones, with some not included. The data contain 30,000 to 40,000 clones, 87% of them singletons. The data derive from a study of T cell changes during pregnancy in multiple sclerosis. The chain couples TRBV7-3 to TRBJ2-3; 7 nucleotides match TRBD2. The clonotype was recovered from a female donor with multiple sclerosis, enrolled in a pregnancy study. Here the sequenced sample was CD8+ T cells from peripheral blood mononuclear cells, taken before pregnancy. CDR3 DNA: TGTGCCAGCAGCTTAGGGGGGACTACCGATACGCAGTATTTT. The encoded protein is CASSLGGTTDTQYF.